Below, 12 T cell receptor beta chains from the same sample are listed, as sequenced in a study of cytomegalovirus exposure and HLA in healthy donors. The PCR used 60 Vbeta and 13 Jbeta primers. The protocol was immunoSEQ multiplex PCR, while the TCRdb copy is restricted to in-frame clones and leaves out a portion. The sample has 200,000 to 250,000 clones, 80% to 85% seen once. The source material was PBMCs. Receptors were obtained from a boy aged 2 to 10 in good health and CMV-seronegative.

This clone appeared once. This sequence joins TRBV5-4 and TRBJ2-3, with 8 bases lining up with TRBD2. The CDR3 has 14 amino acids. Germline values: CDR1 SGHNT, CDR2 YYREEE (reference sequence). V lost 3 bases to trimming and J lost 3 bases; unmatched junction nucleotides: 3. The CDR3: CASSYRLATDTQYF. In DNA, the CDR3 is TGTGCCAGCAGCTATCGACTAGCGACAGATACGCAGTATTTT.

This chain connects TRBV5-1 to TRBJ1-2; 7 positions agree with TRBD1. CDR1 SGHRS and CDR2 YFSETQ come from the germline V gene. Germline trimming cut 4 bases from V and 4 bases from J; bases unmatched to any gene: 13. CDR3 size: 16 residues. Here the CDR3 DNA reads TGCGCCAGCAGCCAGAACCTCCGGGACAGAGGCTATGGCTACACCTTC. Amino acids: CASSQNLRDRGYGYTF.

For this clone: As the CDR3 is not closed by the conserved phenylalanine or tryptophan, this likely results from a read error. This chain uses TRBV2 with TRBJ1-2; TRBD1 might be the D (6 bases). The CDR3 is 14 amino acids. V was pared by 8 bases and J by 6 bases, with 19 bases between. Per germline, CDR1 SNHLY and CDR2 FYNNEI. The CDR3 DNA follows: TGTGCCAGCGGGAGTGGGGGGGGGCCCGATGGCTACACCCTC. Residues: CASGSGGGPDGYTL.

This chain joins TRBV4-2 and TRBJ2-1; 9 bases line up with TRBD2. V trimming: 0 bases; J trimming: 6 bases; junction bases outside the gene matches: 6. The CDR3 runs 16 residues. Germline V gene sequence: CDR1 LGHNA, CDR2 YNFKEQ. CDR3 amino acids: CASSQDGLAGANEQFF. The DNA of the CDR3 is TGTGCCAGCAGCCAAGATGGGTTAGCGGGGGCCAATGAGCAGTTCTTC.

V gene TRBV6-1 combines with J gene TRBJ2-5, with D maybe TRBD1 (6 bases). Deletions cut 5 bases from V and 1 base from J, with 8 bases between. Germline CDR1 reads MNHNS; CDR2 reads SASEGT. This CDR3 has 13 amino acids. CDR3 in DNA: TGTGCCAGCAGTAGGGACATCCAAGAGACCCAGTACTTC. It specifies CASSRDIQETQYF.

The rearrangement joins TRBV4-1 to TRBJ1-5; 8 bases map to TRBD1. Trimming at V came to 3 bases and at J to 6 bases, leaving 7 bases not matched to a gene. Germline values: CDR1 MGHRA, CDR2 YSYEKL. The CDR3 is made up of 15 amino acids. This CDR3 is CASSQFPGGRQPQHF. CDR3 DNA: TGCGCCAGCAGCCAGTTTCCAGGGGGCCGTCAGCCCCAGCATTTT.

The gene calls are TRBV7-6 and TRBJ2-5; D gene ambiguous. Germline assignment: CDR1 SGHVS and CDR2 FNYEAQ. The CDR3 is 13 amino acids. V gave up 1 base and J gave up 4 bases, with 7 bases separating them. CDR3 coding DNA: TGTGCCAGCAGCTTAGTCCTGAGAGAGACCCAGTACTTC. Encoded protein: CASSLVLRETQYF.

V and J are TRBV7-8 and TRBJ2-1; 11 bases map to TRBD1. Germline loops: CDR1 SGHVS, CDR2 FQNEAQ. The CDR3 has 14 amino acids. V lost 5 bases and J lost 9; bases outside the gene matches: 6. The CDR3 DNA sequence: TGTGCCAGCAGCATAACCGGGACAGGGGGTGAGCAGTTCTTC. Its protein is CASSITGTGGEQFF.

The rearrangement joins TRBV9 to TRBJ2-2; D remains unclear. Between the trimmed V and J ends, which lost 6 bases and 0 bases, there was a span of 3 bases. CDR3 length: 12 amino acids. Germline loops: CDR1 SGDLS, CDR2 YYNGEE. This CDR3 is CASNTNTGELFF. CDR3 DNA: TGTGCCAGCAATACGAACACCGGGGAGCTGTTTTTT.

This chain uses TRBV2 with TRBJ2-7; a possible D gene is TRBD2 (6 bases). V was trimmed by 6 bases and J by 3 bases, leaving 12 bases between them. Germline CDR1 is SNHLY and CDR2 is FYNNEI. CDR3 length: 13 residues. Written as DNA, the CDR3 is TGTGCCAGCAGAGTCGGTAGCGGCTACGAGCAGTACTTC. This gives the protein CASRVGSGYEQYF.

This clone was picked up one time. Other DNA variants within this sample encode the same CDR3. This sequence joins TRBV19 and TRBJ1-5, with 7 bases matching TRBD1. Germline V CDR1 and CDR2: LNHDA, SQIVND (reference sequence). V dropped 6 bases and J dropped 5; count of bases not matched to a gene: 4. CDR3 length equals 13 residues. The CDR3 nucleotides are TGTGCCAGTAGCCGGGACAGTGATCAGCCCCAGCATTTT. It codes for CASSRDSDQPQHF.

V usage is TRBV9 and J usage is TRBJ1-2, with unresolved D. Germline V lookup: CDR1 SGDLS, CDR2 YYNGEE. CDR3 size: 13 residues. Trimming stripped 3 bases from V and 3 bases from J, with 9 bases between. CDR3 protein: CASSADLDYGYTF. CDR3 nucleotide sequence: TGTGCCAGCAGCGCGGACTTGGACTATGGCTACACCTTC.